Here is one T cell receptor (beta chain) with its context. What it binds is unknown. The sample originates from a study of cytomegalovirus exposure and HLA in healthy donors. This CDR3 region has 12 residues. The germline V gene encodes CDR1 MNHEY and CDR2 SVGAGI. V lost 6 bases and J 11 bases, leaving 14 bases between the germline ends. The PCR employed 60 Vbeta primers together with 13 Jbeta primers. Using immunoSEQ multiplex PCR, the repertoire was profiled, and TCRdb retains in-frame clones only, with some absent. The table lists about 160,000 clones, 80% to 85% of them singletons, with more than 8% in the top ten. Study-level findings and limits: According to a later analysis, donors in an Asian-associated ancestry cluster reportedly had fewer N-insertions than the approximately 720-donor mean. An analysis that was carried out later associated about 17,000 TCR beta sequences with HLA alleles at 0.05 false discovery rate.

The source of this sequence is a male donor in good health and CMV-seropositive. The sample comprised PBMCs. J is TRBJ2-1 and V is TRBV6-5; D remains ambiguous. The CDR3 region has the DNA TGTGCCAGCAGCGTTGACTGGAGTAAGCAGTTCTTC. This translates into CASSVDWSKQFF.